This T cell receptor (beta chain) emerged from a study of T cell repertoires in cytomegalovirus infection. Study details: In public TCR beta signatures, there were indications of both CMV infection and matching HLA type.

This clonotype was found many times. Its antigen remains unknown. TCRdb processed the reads anew with MiXCR; each CDR3 protein has one entry. The data hold about 190,000 distinct CDR3 sequences, with about a tenth observed a single time. CDR1 and CDR2 from the germline V gene are SGHVS and FQNEAQ. The V end was cut by 1 base, the J end by 14 bases, with 13 bases between. This CDR3 is 12 amino acids long. Study results and caveats: HLA-C-restricted CMV-specific TCR beta clonotypes prevailed in the ex vivo response. Pooled public TCR beta family frequency picked out CMV carriers with the relevant HLA.

The V gene is TRBV7-8, the J gene TRBJ2-3; D call uncertain. Material: PBMCs. This receptor was identified in a human donor in good health (CMV status not recorded). Some clones in this sample may be carry-over from other donors' samples. CDR3 residues: CASSLVARAPYF. CDR3 DNA sequence: TGTGCCAGCAGCTTAGTTGCCCGAGCGCCGTATTTT.